This TCR beta chain was sequenced during a study of OX40 agonist ivuxolimab in advanced cancers. Study conclusions and caveats: Among some nonresponders, normalized T-cell clonal expansion was also low.

As for this clone: What it binds is not known.

After removal of 6 bases from V and 5 bases from J, the junction contained 12 bases not matched to a gene. There are 15 residues in the CDR3. Germline CDR1 and CDR2: SGDLS and YYNGEE. Sequencing used immunoSEQ multiplex PCR; TCRdb keeps in-frame clones, though not all of them. The repertoire holds under 100,000 clones, with 80% to 90% as singletons. The specimen was CD4+ or CD8+ T cells sorted from blood, collected in a trial of the OX40 agonist ivuxolimab. The rearrangement links TRBV9 to TRBJ1-2; 8 positions agree with TRBD1. The TCR originated in an adult with an advanced solid tumor such as melanoma, head and neck, liver or kidney cancer. CDR3 protein: CASKAGGEDWYGYTF. CDR3 nucleotides: TGTGCCAGCAAGGCAGGGGGCGAGGACTGGTATGGCTACACCTTC.